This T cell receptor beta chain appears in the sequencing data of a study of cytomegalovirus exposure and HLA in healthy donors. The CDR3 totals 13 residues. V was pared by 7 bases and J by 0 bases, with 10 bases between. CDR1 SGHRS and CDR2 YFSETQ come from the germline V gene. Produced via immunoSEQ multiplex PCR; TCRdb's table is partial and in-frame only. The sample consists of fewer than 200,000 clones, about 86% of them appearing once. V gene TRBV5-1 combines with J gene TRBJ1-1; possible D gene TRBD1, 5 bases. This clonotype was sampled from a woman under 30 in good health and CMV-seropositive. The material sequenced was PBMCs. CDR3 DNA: TGCGCCAGCGGAGACAGAATGAACACTGAAGCTTTCTTT. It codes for CASGDRMNTEAFF.